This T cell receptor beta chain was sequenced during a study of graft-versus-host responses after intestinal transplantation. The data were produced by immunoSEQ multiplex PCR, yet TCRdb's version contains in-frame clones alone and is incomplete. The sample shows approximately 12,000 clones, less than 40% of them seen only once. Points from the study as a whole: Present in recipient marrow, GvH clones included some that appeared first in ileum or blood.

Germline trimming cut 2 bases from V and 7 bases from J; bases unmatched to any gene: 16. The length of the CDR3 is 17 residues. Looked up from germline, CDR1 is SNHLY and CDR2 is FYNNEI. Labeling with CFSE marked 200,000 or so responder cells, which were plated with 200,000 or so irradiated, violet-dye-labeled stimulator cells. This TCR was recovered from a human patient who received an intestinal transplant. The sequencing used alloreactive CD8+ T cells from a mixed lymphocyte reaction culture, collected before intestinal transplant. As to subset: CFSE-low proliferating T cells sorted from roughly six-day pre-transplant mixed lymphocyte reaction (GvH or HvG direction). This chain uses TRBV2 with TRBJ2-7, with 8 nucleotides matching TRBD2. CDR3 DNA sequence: TGTGCCAGCAGTGAAATTGCCGGGACTAGAGTTCGAGGAGAGCAGTACTTC. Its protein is CASSEIAGTRVRGEQYF.